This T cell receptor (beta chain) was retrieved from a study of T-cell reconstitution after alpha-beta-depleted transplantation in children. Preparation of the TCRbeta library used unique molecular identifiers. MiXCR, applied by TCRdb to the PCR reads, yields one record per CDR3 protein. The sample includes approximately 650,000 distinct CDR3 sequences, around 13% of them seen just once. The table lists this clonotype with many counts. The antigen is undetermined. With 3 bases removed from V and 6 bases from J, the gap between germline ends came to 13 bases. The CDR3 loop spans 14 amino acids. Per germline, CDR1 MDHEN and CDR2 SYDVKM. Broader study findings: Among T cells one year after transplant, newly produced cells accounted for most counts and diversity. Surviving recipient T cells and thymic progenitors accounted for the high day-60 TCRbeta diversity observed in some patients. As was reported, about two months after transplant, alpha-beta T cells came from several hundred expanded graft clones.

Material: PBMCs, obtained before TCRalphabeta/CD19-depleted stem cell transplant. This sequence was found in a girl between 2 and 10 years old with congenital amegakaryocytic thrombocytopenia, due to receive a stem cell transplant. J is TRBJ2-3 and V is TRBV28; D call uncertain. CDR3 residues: CASSFKALRDTQYF. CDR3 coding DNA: TGTGCCAGCAGTTTTAAGGCCCTCCGGGATACGCAGTATTTT. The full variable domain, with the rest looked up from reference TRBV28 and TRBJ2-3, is DVKVTQSSRYLVKRTGEKVFLECVQDMDHENMFWYRQDPGLGLRLIYFSYDVKMKEKGDIPEGYSVSREKKERFSLILESASTNQTSMYLCASSFKALRDTQYFGPGTRLTVL.